The 29 T cell receptor beta chains below come from one sample, sequenced in a study of HIV-infected patients and healthy controls. No cell fractionation was done, so the repertoire covers all unsorted peripheral blood T cells. Alpha and beta constant-region primers primed reverse transcription of around 500 ng RNA. Separate chain-specific third strand synthesis with multiplexing indices produced the alpha and beta libraries. TCRdb re-called the 5' RACE reads through MiXCR, storing one row per CDR3 protein. Of about 10,000 distinct CDR3 sequences listed, roughly 5% are singletons. The sample was blood, taken before antiretroviral therapy. The source is an adult with HIV infection.

In this sample, this clonotype turned up many times. The V gene is TRBV7-9, the J gene TRBJ2-2; tentative D call: TRBD1 (5 bases). Trimming left V 6 bases short and J 5 bases short, with 19 bases between. Germline CDR1 reads SEHNR; CDR2 reads FQNEAQ (reference sequence). The CDR3 sequence is 16 residues long. CDR3 loop: CASRIPTQGSTGELFF. CDR3 bases: TGTGCCAGCAGGATACCGACGCAGGGTTCAACCGGGGAGCTGTTTTTT.

In its sample, this clonotype was seen a few times. The rearrangement joins TRBV6-2 or TRBV6-3 to TRBJ2-1; TRBD2 is a possible D gene (6 bases). The CDR3 covers 13 residues. Looked up from germline, CDR1 is MNHEY and CDR2 is SVGEGT. Trimming stripped 5 bases from V and 6 bases from J, with 11 bases between. This CDR3 is CASSPLAGNEQFF. CDR3 DNA sequence: TGTGCCAGCAGTCCACTAGCAGGCAATGAGCAGTTCTTC.

This clonotype was counted ten times or more. This chain uses TRBV29-1 with TRBJ2-2, with no clear D. The CDR3 sequence is 13 residues long. Looked up from germline, CDR1 is SQVTM and CDR2 is ANQGSEA. V lost 4 bases and J 1 base, leaving 7 bases between the germline ends. In nucleotides, the CDR3 is TGCAGCGTTGCGTTGGGGAACACCGGGGAGCTGTTTTTT. Translation: CSVALGNTGELFF.

Judged by abundance, this clonotype is medium-sized. The V call is TRBV11-2, the J call TRBJ2-2, with D possibly being TRBD1 or TRBD2 (5 bases each). From germline, CDR1 is SGHAT and CDR2 FQNNGV. V shed 0 bases and J shed 9 bases, with 17 bases lying between them. The CDR3 consists of 16 residues. In nucleotides, the CDR3 is TGTGCCAGCAGCTTAGAAACCGGGGCCTTCCCCAGGGAGCTGTTTTTT. As protein: CASSLETGAFPRELFF. Supplemented by reference TRBV11-2 and TRBJ2-2, the full variable domain reads EAGVAQSPRYKIIEKRQSVAFWCNPISGHATLYWYQQILGQGPKLLIQFQNNGVVDDSQLPKDRFSAERLKGVDSTLKIQPAKLEDSAVYLCASSLETGAFPRELFFGEGSRLTVL.

This clonotype was seen repeatedly, ten times or more. The chain employs TRBV19 and TRBJ2-7, with 10 bases aligning to TRBD1. There are 14 residues in the CDR3. Germline V lookup: CDR1 LNHDA, CDR2 SQIVND (reference sequence). V dropped 5 bases and J dropped 2; count of bases not matched to a gene: 3. CDR3 loop: CASSGDRGPYEQYF. As DNA, the CDR3 is TGTGCCAGTAGTGGGGACAGGGGTCCCTACGAGCAGTACTTC.

This clonotype was counted a few times. The chain recombines TRBV20-1 with TRBJ2-3; 14 bases fit TRBD2. The V segment lost 1 base and the J segment 4 bases; nucleotides outside the gene matches: 19. Germline-derived CDR1 and CDR2 are DFQATT and SNEGSKA (reference sequence). This CDR3 has 21 amino acids. CDR3 region: CSARVEPGLAGESVRSDTQYF. The CDR3 nucleotides are TGCAGTGCTAGAGTAGAACCGGGACTAGCGGGAGAGTCCGTCCGGTCAGATACGCAGTATTTT.

This clonotype was seen ten or more times. This chain links TRBV16 with TRBJ2-7, with 9 nucleotides matching TRBD1. V trimming: 4 bases; J trimming: 5 bases; junction bases outside the gene matches: 3. There are 13 residues in the CDR3. CDR1 KGHSY and CDR2 FQNENV come from the germline V gene. The CDR3 nucleotides read TGTGCCAGCAGCCTGGACAGGGGCAACGAGCAGTACTTC. Protein: CASSLDRGNEQYF.

At least ten counts were recorded for this clonotype. This chain joins TRBV5-1 and TRBJ1-1; TRBD1 agrees at 8 bases. Germline CDR1 SGHRS, CDR2 YFSETQ. The J segment lost 1 base and the V segment lost 6 bases, leaving 5 bases of the junction unmatched. The CDR3 has 14 residues. CDR3 sequence: CASNLQGANTEAFF. CDR3 coding DNA: TGCGCCAGCAACCTTCAGGGGGCGAACACTGAAGCTTTCTTT.

In its sample, this clonotype was seen many times. The V and J genes are TRBV20-1 and TRBJ2-5, with D possibly TRBD1 on 5 matching bases. V lost 0 bases and J 5 bases, leaving 16 bases between the germline ends. This CDR3 comprises 15 residues. The germline V gene encodes CDR1 DFQATT and CDR2 SNEGSKA (reference sequence). CDR3 sequence: CSARDPDRMGETQYF. CDR3 DNA: TGCAGTGCTAGAGACCCTGACAGAATGGGGGAGACCCAGTACTTC.

The chain couples TRBV11-2 to TRBJ2-2; weak D call: TRBD2 (5 bases). CDR1 and CDR2 (germline): SGHAT, FQNNGV. The CDR3 extends over 15 amino acids. Trimming cost V 5 bases and J 4 bases, with 14 bases left between them. In DNA, the CDR3 is TGTGCCAGCAGCCCCCAGCTTGGAGGCACCGGGGAGCTGTTTTTT. Translation gives CASSPQLGGTGELFF.

Sample share makes this clonotype medium-sized (0.01 to 0.1%). This chain joins TRBV12-3 or TRBV12-4 and TRBJ2-5; 8 nucleotides align to TRBD1. The CDR3 extends over 15 amino acids. V dropped 6 bases and J dropped 1; count of bases not matched to a gene: 7. The CDR3 loop is CASRNAGTGQETQYF. The CDR3 region has the DNA TGTGCCAGCAGAAACGCCGGGACAGGCCAAGAGACCCAGTACTTC.

In this sample, this clonotype turned up many times. V gene TRBV11-2 combines with J gene TRBJ2-5; unclear D gene. From germline, CDR1 is SGHAT and CDR2 FQNNGV. V was pared by 1 base and J by 5 bases, with 2 bases between. This CDR3 has 11 residues. CDR3 loop: CASSLAETQYF. The CDR3 nucleotides are TGTGCCAGCAGCTTAGCCGAGACCCAGTACTTC.

This clonotype was detected ten times or more. The CDR3 is CASSPLPVLDEQFF. The CDR3 bases are TGTGCCAGCAGTCCACTCCCCGTTCTCGATGAGCAGTTCTTC. The J gene is TRBJ2-1, the V gene TRBV27; no firm D call. Germline CDR1 and CDR2: MNHEY and SMNVEV (reference sequence). The CDR3 runs to 14 residues. V lost 5 bases and J 8 bases, leaving 16 bases between the germline ends.

This clonotype was observed many times. The chain couples TRBV29-1 to TRBJ1-2; D gene uncertain. CDR1 and CDR2 (germline): SQVTM, ANQGSEA. The CDR3 spans 13 residues. The V gene lost 3 bases and the J gene lost 4 bases, with 12 bases spanning the gap. The CDR3 region has the DNA TGCAGCGTTGAGTGGGTTGAAGTCTATGGCTACACCTTC. This translates into CSVEWVEVYGYTF.

At least ten counts were recorded for this clonotype. The chain recombines TRBV7-9 with TRBJ2-2; tentatively, D is TRBD2 (5 bases). The CDR3 loop spans 14 amino acids. Trimming shortened V by 6 bases and J by 1 base, and 9 bases separated the two germline ends. Germline V gives CDR1 SEHNR, CDR2 FQNEAQ (reference sequence). The CDR3 spells CASSSGLNTGELFF. DNA for the CDR3: TGTGCCAGCAGTTCCGGACTGAACACCGGGGAGCTGTTTTTT.

The sample holds many counts of this clonotype. This CDR3 reads CASSPPFQETQYF. DNA for the CDR3: TGTGCCAGCAGTCCCCCGTTCCAAGAGACCCAGTACTTC. The chain recombines TRBV27 with TRBJ2-5; D remains ambiguous. The germline gives CDR1 MNHEY, CDR2 SMNVEV (reference sequence). Trimming took 5 bases from V and 1 from J, leaving 8 bases between them. The CDR3 is 13 amino acids.

In its sample, this clonotype was seen many times. The chain has TRBV19 and TRBJ2-2; D is perhaps TRBD1 (5 bases). This CDR3 contains 15 residues. CDR1 is LNHDA and CDR2 is SQIVND in the germline V gene (reference sequence). V was clipped by 4 bases and J by 4 bases, with 13 bases between them. Written as DNA, the CDR3 is TGTGCCAGTAGTACTCAGGGTCGAGGCACCGGGGAGCTGTTTTTT. Protein sequence: CASSTQGRGTGELFF.

This clonotype was found many times. V is TRBV20-1 and J is TRBJ2-1, with 11 bases identical to TRBD1. V shed 6 bases, J shed 8 bases, and the junction held 18 bases outside the gene matches. The germline V gene encodes CDR1 DFQATT and CDR2 SNEGSKA (reference sequence). The CDR3 runs 17 residues. DNA of the CDR3: TGCAGTGCGGGGGGGGTCACCGGGACAGGGGGGTTGTATGAGCAGTTCTTC. Encoded protein: CSAGGVTGTGGLYEQFF.

This clonotype is judged medium-sized (0.01 to 0.1%). The chain uses TRBV9 and TRBJ2-3; a possible D gene is TRBD2 (6 bases). Per the germline V gene, CDR1 is SGDLS and CDR2 is YYNGEE. V was cut by 0 bases and J by 3 bases, with 14 bases left in between. The length of the CDR3 is 16 residues. This CDR3 reads CASSVGHQRATDTQYF. CDR3 nucleotides: TGTGCCAGCAGCGTAGGTCACCAGCGGGCTACAGATACGCAGTATTTT.

The sample holds many counts of this clonotype. This chain joins TRBV20-1 and TRBJ2-7; D gene unclear. Germline V lookup: CDR1 DFQATT, CDR2 SNEGSKA (reference sequence). With 1 base removed from V and 0 bases from J, the gap between germline ends came to 7 bases. The CDR3 runs 13 residues. This CDR3 is CSARGIYSYEQYF. In nucleotides, the CDR3 is TGCAGTGCTAGAGGTATCTACTCCTACGAGCAGTACTTC.

Within the sample, this clonotype is medium-sized. The chain couples TRBV2 to TRBJ2-1, with TRBD2 matching over 8 bases. Per the germline V gene, CDR1 is SNHLY and CDR2 is FYNNEI. With 5 bases clipped from V and 6 bases from J, the junction kept 9 bases outside the gene matches. The CDR3 consists of 15 residues. The DNA of the CDR3 is TGTGCCAGCAGTCTGGGAGCGGGAGCAGGCAATGAGCAGTTCTTC. It codes for CASSLGAGAGNEQFF.

This clonotype was counted ten times or more. The chain combines TRBV5-1 with TRBJ2-2, with 8 bases aligning to TRBD2. The CDR3 runs 15 residues. The germline V gene encodes CDR1 SGHRS and CDR2 YFSETQ. The J segment lost 10 bases and the V segment lost 0 bases, leaving 8 bases of the junction unmatched. The CDR3 here is CASSLGSGVAAELFF. CDR3 nucleotide sequence: TGCGCCAGCAGCTTGGGTAGCGGGGTCGCGGCGGAGCTGTTTTTT.

The rearrangement uses TRBV10-3 and TRBJ2-1; the D call may be TRBD1 or TRBD2 (9 bases each). Germline CDR1 and CDR2: ENHRY and SYGVKD. There are 19 residues in the CDR3. The ends were cut back, 2 bases at V and 6 bases at J, with 26 bases in the middle. CDR3 sequence: CAISEPGQGMSSGGNEQFF. CDR3 bases: TGTGCCATCAGTGAGCCGGGACAGGGTATGAGTAGCGGGGGCAATGAGCAGTTCTTC.

The sample holds many counts of this clonotype. The V call is TRBV7-2, the J call TRBJ2-1, with 7 bases fitting TRBD2. The CDR3 totals 15 residues. Unmatched junction bases numbered 14, after V lost 5 bases and J lost 10 bases. Germline assignment: CDR1 SGHTA and CDR2 FQGNSA. The CDR3 sequence is CASSDFLSGTGEQFF. Here the CDR3 DNA reads TGTGCCAGCAGCGATTTCTTGAGCGGGACCGGGGAGCAGTTCTTC.

This clonotype was found many times. The J gene is TRBJ1-2, the V gene TRBV7-2; the D gene is possibly TRBD1 (5 bases). Per the germline V gene, CDR1 is SGHTA and CDR2 is FQGNSA. Deletions cut 4 bases from V and 4 bases from J, with 13 bases between. The CDR3 totals 14 residues. CDR3 region: CASSSGRRGYGYTF. CDR3 DNA: TGTGCCAGCAGCTCAGGGAGAAGGGGCTATGGCTACACCTTC. Drawing the rest from reference TRBV7-2 and TRBJ1-2, the complete variable domain is GAGVSQSPSNKVTEKGKDVELRCDPISGHTALYWYRQSLGQGLEFLIYFQGNSAPDKSGLPSDRFSAERTGGSVSTLTIQRTQQEDSAVYLCASSSGRRGYGYTFGSGTRLTVV.

This clonotype was counted many times. The chain is built from TRBV2 and TRBJ2-3; the D is unclear. Germline-derived CDR1 and CDR2 are SNHLY and FYNNEI. The V and J ends lost 1 base and 9 bases respectively, with 8 bases between them. The CDR3 is made up of 12 amino acids. CDR3: CASSEDSPTQYF. The CDR3 DNA reads as TGTGCCAGCAGTGAAGATTCACCCACGCAGTATTTT.

There are many counts of this clonotype. This chain uses TRBV11-2 with TRBJ2-2; TRBD2 agrees at 11 bases. CDR1 is SGHAT, CDR2 FQNNGV, per germline. The V and J ends lost 1 base and 7 bases, in that order; junction bases with no gene match: 5. This CDR3 is 16 amino acids long. DNA for the CDR3: TGTGCCAGCAGCTTAGTTAGCGGGGGGGCCGGCGGGGAGCTGTTTTTT. It yields the protein CASSLVSGGAGGELFF.

This clonotype was counted ten times or more. The chain has TRBV20-1 and TRBJ2-1, with 8 bases fitting TRBD2. V was pared by 6 bases and J by 9 bases, with 1 base of the junction left unmatched. Germline assignment: CDR1 DFQATT and CDR2 SNEGSKA (reference sequence). The CDR3 contains 10 residues. In DNA, the CDR3 is TGCAGTGCGCGGGAGGCTGAGCAGTTCTTC. The encoded protein is CSAREAEQFF.

Relative to its sample, this clonotype is medium-sized. This rearrangement joins TRBV11-2 to TRBJ2-5; TRBD2 might be the D (6 bases). From germline, CDR1 is SGHAT and CDR2 FQNNGV. There are 14 residues in the CDR3. Trimming removed 5 bases at V and 5 bases at J, with 15 bases between. The CDR3 sequence: CASSPGVAGETQYF. As DNA, the CDR3 is TGTGCCAGCAGCCCCGGAGTCGCGGGGGAGACCCAGTACTTC.